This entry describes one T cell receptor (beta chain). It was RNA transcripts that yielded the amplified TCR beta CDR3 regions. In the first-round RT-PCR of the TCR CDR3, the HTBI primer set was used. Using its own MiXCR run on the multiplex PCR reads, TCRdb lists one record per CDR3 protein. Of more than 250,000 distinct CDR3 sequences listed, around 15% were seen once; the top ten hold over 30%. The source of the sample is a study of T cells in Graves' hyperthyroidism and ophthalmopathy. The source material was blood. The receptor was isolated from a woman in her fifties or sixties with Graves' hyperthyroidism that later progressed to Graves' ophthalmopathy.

CDR3 in DNA: TGTGCCAGTTCGTGGGACTCTGAAGCTTTCTTT. Residues: CASSWDSEAFF. V is TRBV19 and J is TRBJ1-1; D might be TRBD1 (5 bases). The CDR3 spans 11 residues. V gave up 8 bases and J gave up 6 bases, with 10 bases separating them. CDR1 LNHDA and CDR2 SQIVND come from the germline V gene (reference sequence).